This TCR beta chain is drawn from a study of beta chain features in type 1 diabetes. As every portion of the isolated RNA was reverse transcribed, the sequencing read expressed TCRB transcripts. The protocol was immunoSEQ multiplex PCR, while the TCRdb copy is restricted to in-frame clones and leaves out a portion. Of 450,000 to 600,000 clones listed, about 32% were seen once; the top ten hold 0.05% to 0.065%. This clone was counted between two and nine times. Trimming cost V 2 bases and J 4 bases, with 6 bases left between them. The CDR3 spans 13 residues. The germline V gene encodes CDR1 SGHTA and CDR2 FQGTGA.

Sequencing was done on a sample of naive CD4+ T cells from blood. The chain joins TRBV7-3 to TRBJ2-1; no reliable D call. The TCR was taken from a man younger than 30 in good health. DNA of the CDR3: TGTGCCAGCAGCTTACAACCTTACAATGAGCAGTTCTTC. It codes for CASSLQPYNEQFF.